These 26 T cell receptor beta chains came from one sample sequenced in a study of T-cell memory formation after mild COVID-19. One entry per CDR3 protein results from TCRdb running MiXCR on the 5' RACE reads. The sample contains about half a million distinct CDR3 sequences, around a sixth of which appear only once. Sample: PBMCs or a T cell subset sorted from them (not recorded which). These receptors all come from an adult woman who had mild COVID-19 (a few samples of this study predate the infection). Cell type and time point are not known.

This clonotype occurred a few times. The V call is TRBV4-3, the J call TRBJ2-5, with D maybe TRBD1 (5 bases). The CDR3 contains 14 residues. In germline, CDR1 is LGHNA, CDR2 YSLEER. V gave up 2 bases and J gave up 2 bases, with 9 bases separating them. The CDR3 sequence: CASSQNRWQETQYF. The CDR3 DNA reads as TGCGCCAGCAGCCAAAACAGGTGGCAAGAGACCCAGTACTTC.

The V and J genes are TRBV24-1 and TRBJ2-2; D possibly corresponds to TRBD1 (5 bases). CDR1 KGHDR and CDR2 SFDVKD come from the germline V gene. This CDR3 contains 16 residues. The V end was cut by 4 bases, the J end by 0 bases, with 11 bases between. CDR3 coding DNA: TGTGCCACCAGTGACCCGACAGACCCGAACACCGGGGAGCTGTTTTTT. This codes for CATSDPTDPNTGELFF.

The chain carries TRBV21-1 and TRBJ1-1. TRBV21-1 counts as a pseudogene. The CDR3 is 15 amino acids. The DNA for the CDR3 is TGTGCCAGCAGCAAAGGACAGGGTTATGACACTGAAGCTTTCTTT. Protein product: CASSKGQGYDTEAFF.

The chain couples TRBV7-9 to TRBJ2-1; 7 bases line up with TRBD1. The germline gives CDR1 SEHNR, CDR2 FQNEAQ (reference sequence). The CDR3 covers 15 residues. J lost 5 bases, V lost 5 bases, and 9 bases had no gene match. The CDR3 DNA follows: TGTGCCAGCAGCCTCTGGGACAGCCGAAACAATGAGCAGTTCTTC. It specifies CASSLWDSRNNEQFF. Complete variable domain (other parts from reference TRBV7-9 and TRBJ2-1): DTGVSQNPRHKITKRGQNVTFRCDPISEHNRLYWYRQTLGQGPEFLTYFQNEAQLEKSRLLSDRFSAERPKGSFSTLEIQRTEQGDSAMYLCASSLWDSRNNEQFFGPGTRLTVL.

The rearrangement joins TRBV5-6 to TRBJ1-1; D gene uncertain. CDR1 and CDR2 from the germline V gene are SGHDT and YYEEEE. This CDR3 has 11 residues. V lost 7 bases and J lost 7, with 11 bases in between. This chain's CDR3 is CASARGYEAFF. The CDR3 DNA reads as TGTGCCAGCGCCCGGGGTTATGAAGCTTTCTTT.

This chain uses TRBV7-6 with TRBJ2-3, with 7 bases matching TRBD2. The germline V gene encodes CDR1 SGHVS and CDR2 FNYEAQ. CDR3 length equals 14 residues. Trimming at V came to 4 bases and at J to 0 bases, leaving 1 base not matched to a gene. The CDR3 sequence is CASSSLASTDTQYF. For the CDR3, the DNA is TGTGCCAGCAGCTCACTAGCGAGCACAGATACGCAGTATTTT.

The table lists this clonotype with many counts. The chain is built from TRBV12-5 and TRBJ2-1, with TRBD2 matching 8 bases. The CDR3 is 18 residues long. CDR1 and CDR2 from the germline V gene are LGHNT and FRNRAP. Unmatched junction bases numbered 8, after V lost 0 bases and J lost 1 base. The CDR3 DNA follows: TGTGCTAGTGGTTTGGTCCCCCGGGTAGCGGGATCCTACAATGAGCAGTTCTTC. This sequence encodes CASGLVPRVAGSYNEQFF. Together with reference TRBV12-5 and TRBJ2-1, the CDR3 gives the full variable domain: DARVTQTPRHKVTEMGQEVTMRCQPILGHNTVFWYRQTMMQGLELLAYFRNRAPLDDSGMPKDRFSAEMPDATLATLKIQPSEPRDSAVYFCASGLVPRVAGSYNEQFFGPGTRLTVL.

This clonotype showed up many times. The rearrangement joins TRBV4-3 to TRBJ2-1; TRBD2 agrees at 13 bases. This CDR3 spans 19 amino acids. The V and J ends lost 4 bases and 5 bases, in that order; junction bases with no gene match: 14. The V gene's germline CDR1 is LGHNA and CDR2 YSLEER. The CDR3 protein is CASSPEFGLAGVRNNEQFF. CDR3 coding DNA: TGCGCCAGCAGCCCAGAATTCGGACTAGCGGGAGTCAGGAACAATGAGCAGTTCTTC.

This clonotype was counted many times. The rearrangement links TRBV19 to TRBJ2-1; no definite D call. V gave up 3 bases and J gave up 3 bases, with 12 bases separating them. CDR1 LNHDA and CDR2 SQIVND come from the germline V gene (reference sequence). CDR3 size: 15 residues. CDR3 protein: CASSIPQKFYNEQFF. DNA of the CDR3: TGTGCCAGTAGTATCCCCCAGAAGTTCTACAATGAGCAGTTCTTC.

V and J are TRBV3-1 and TRBJ1-4; D call uncertain. Germline CDR1 is LGHDT and CDR2 is YNNKEL (reference sequence). The CDR3 length is 13 residues. V lost 0 bases, J lost 8 bases, and 7 bases lay in between. CDR3 protein: CASSQELGEKLFF. As DNA, the CDR3 is TGTGCCAGCAGCCAAGAATTGGGGGAAAAACTGTTTTTT.

This clonotype has just a few counts. This chain connects TRBV6-4 to TRBJ1-1, with 8 bases aligning to TRBD1. CDR3 length equals 16 residues. The germline V gene encodes CDR1 MRHNA and CDR2 SNTAGT. After removal of 2 bases from V and 1 base from J, the junction contained 6 bases not matched to a gene. CDR3 amino acids: CASSDALDRGNTEAFF. The CDR3 nucleotides read TGTGCCAGCAGTGACGCACTCGACAGGGGGAACACTGAAGCTTTCTTT.

This clonotype was detected a few times. This sequence joins TRBV20-1 and TRBJ2-2; tentative D call: TRBD1 (5 bases). V lost 0 bases to trimming and J lost 4 bases, with 9 bases between them. CDR3 length: 14 amino acids. Germline values: CDR1 DFQATT, CDR2 SNEGSKA (reference sequence). CDR3 in DNA: TGCAGTGCTAGAGAACTGACAGCCACCGGGGAGCTGTTTTTT. It specifies CSARELTATGELFF.

This chain links TRBV20-1 with TRBJ1-3; possibly TRBD1 for D (5 bases). V lost 0 bases and J lost 0, with 18 bases in between. The CDR3 runs to 18 residues. Germline-derived CDR1 and CDR2 are DFQATT and SNEGSKA (reference sequence). In DNA form, the CDR3 reads TGCAGTGCTAGAGATAATGCAGGGATCCTTCGCTCTGGAAACACCATATATTTT. Protein product: CSARDNAGILRSGNTIYF.

This clonotype was recorded many times. The rearrangement joins TRBV24-1 to TRBJ1-1; D is perhaps TRBD1 (6 bases). This CDR3 comprises 16 residues. V lost 0 bases and J lost 1, with 11 bases in between. CDR1 KGHDR and CDR2 SFDVKD come from the germline V gene. The chain's CDR3 is CATSDLGGQPNTEAFF. The DNA of the CDR3 is TGTGCCACCAGTGATTTGGGAGGACAGCCGAACACTGAAGCTTTCTTT.

This clonotype was counted only a few times. This sequence joins TRBV10-3 and TRBJ1-5; perhaps TRBD1 as D (5 bases). Germline V lookup: CDR1 ENHRY, CDR2 SYGVKD. The length of the CDR3 is 15 residues. The V end lost 4 bases, the J end lost 5 bases, and 15 bases lay between the germline ends. Written as DNA, the CDR3 is TGTGCCATCAGTGGAGGGCAGGGAAGGGATCAGCCCCAGCATTTT. Encoded protein: CAISGGQGRDQPQHF.

The chain recombines TRBV7-2 with TRBJ1-1; D perhaps matches TRBD1 (6 bases). From germline, CDR1 is SGHTA and CDR2 FQGNSA. V was pared by 5 bases and J by 1 base, with 14 bases between. This CDR3 comprises 15 residues. CDR3 DNA: TGTGCCAGCAGCCAGCGGACAGCGAGGAACACTGAAGCTTTCTTT. Its translation: CASSQRTARNTEAFF.

This clonotype was seen at least ten times. V gene TRBV7-3 combines with J gene TRBJ2-3, with 8 bases matching TRBD2. Germline lookup yields CDR1 SGHTA and CDR2 FQGTGA. J gave up 5 bases and V 5 bases, and 15 bases lay outside the gene matches. This CDR3 region has 17 residues. CDR3 DNA sequence: TGTGCCAGCAGCCCATTTAGAGCGGGAGTGTTGAAAGATACGCAGTATTTT. Its translation is CASSPFRAGVLKDTQYF.

This clonotype was recorded a few times. This chain links TRBV12-3 or TRBV12-4 with TRBJ1-5, with D perhaps TRBD1 (6 bases). The CDR3 length is 14 residues. V shed 4 bases and J shed 7 bases, with 14 bases lying between them. CDR3 DNA: TGTGCCAGCAGTTCACAGGGAAGAGGACAGCCCCAGCATTTT. This gives the protein CASSSQGRGQPQHF.

This clonotype was found a few times. The chain couples TRBV5-1 to TRBJ1-4; 9 bases match TRBD1. The ends lost 4 bases at V and 8 bases at J; junction bases unmatched: 6. The CDR3 loop spans 14 amino acids. Germline CDR1 reads SGHRS; CDR2 reads YFSETQ. The CDR3 coding sequence is TGCGCCAGCAGCCACCGGGACAGGGACGAAAAACTGTTTTTT. As protein: CASSHRDRDEKLFF.

The chain recombines TRBV7-2 with TRBJ2-2; 7 bases are a match to TRBD1. The germline V gene encodes CDR1 SGHTA and CDR2 FQGNSA. V shed 5 bases, J shed 4 bases, and the junction held 10 bases outside the gene matches. The CDR3 covers 16 residues. Here the CDR3 reads CASSRNQQGITGELFF. The CDR3 DNA reads TGTGCCAGCAGCCGAAATCAACAGGGGATCACCGGGGAGCTGTTTTTT. The full variable domain, with the rest looked up from reference TRBV7-2 and TRBJ2-2, is GAGVSQSPSNKVTEKGKDVELRCDPISGHTALYWYRQSLGQGLEFLIYFQGNSAPDKSGLPSDRFSAERTGGSVSTLTIQRTQQEDSAVYLCASSRNQQGITGELFFGEGSRLTVL.

The chain has TRBV7-8 and TRBJ2-1; D not resolved. This CDR3 comprises 11 residues. V lost 2 bases and J 12 bases, leaving 8 bases between the germline ends. Germline CDR1 SGHVS, CDR2 FQNEAQ. DNA of the CDR3: TGTGCCAGCAGCTTAACTTCGTGGCAGTTCTTC. Its translation is CASSLTSWQFF.

This clonotype was recorded a few times. The chain combines TRBV18 with TRBJ2-7, with D maybe TRBD2 (5 bases). CDR1 and CDR2 from the germline V gene are KGHSH and LQKENI. V lost 0 bases and J lost 2, with 8 bases in between. CDR3 length: 14 residues. CDR3 in DNA: TGTGCCAGCTCACCACCGCCCGGGACCTACGAGCAGTACTTC. This sequence encodes CASSPPPGTYEQYF.

The rearrangement joins TRBV27 to TRBJ1-5; D perhaps matches TRBD1 (6 bases). Trimming shortened V by 2 bases and J by 3 bases, and 8 bases separated the two germline ends. This CDR3 spans 14 amino acids. The germline gives CDR1 MNHEY, CDR2 SMNVEV (reference sequence). The CDR3 DNA is TGTGCCAGCAGTTTAACAGGGAACAATCAGCCCCAGCATTTT. As protein: CASSLTGNNQPQHF.

This clonotype was seen a handful of times. The genes are TRBV5-5 and TRBJ2-3; the match to TRBD1 covers 12 bases. Germline values: CDR1 SGHKS, CDR2 YYEKEE (reference sequence). This CDR3 is 15 amino acids long. The V segment lost 4 bases and the J segment 3 bases; nucleotides outside the gene matches: 3. The CDR3 protein is CASSRDRGQTDTQYF. CDR3 nucleotide sequence: TGTGCCAGCAGCAGGGACAGGGGGCAGACAGATACGCAGTATTTT.

In DNA form, the CDR3 reads TGTGCCAGCAGCTTTGCAAGAGGGAGGGCCAATGAGCAGTTCTTC. Its protein is CASSFARGRANEQFF. This chain uses TRBV7-2 with TRBJ2-1; 7 bases align to TRBD2. CDR1 is SGHTA, CDR2 FQGNSA, per germline. The V segment lost 3 bases and the J segment 6 bases; nucleotides outside the gene matches: 8. This CDR3 has 15 residues. Filled out from reference TRBV7-2 and TRBJ2-1, the complete variable domain reads GAGVSQSPSNKVTEKGKDVELRCDPISGHTALYWYRQSLGQGLEFLIYFQGNSAPDKSGLPSDRFSAERTGGSVSTLTIQRTQQEDSAVYLCASSFARGRANEQFFGPGTRLTVL.

V usage is TRBV25-1 and J usage is TRBJ1-1, with D tentatively TRBD1 (6 bases). The V gene lost 2 bases and the J gene lost 5 bases, with 9 bases spanning the gap. CDR1 MGHDK and CDR2 SYGVNS come from the germline V gene. The CDR3 is 13 residues long. Here the CDR3 DNA reads TGTGCCAGCAGTGAAACAGGGCGGACTGAAGCTTTCTTT. Translation: CASSETGRTEAFF. Looking up the rest from reference TRBV25-1 and TRBJ1-1 gives the full variable domain: EADIYQTPRYLVIGTGKKITLECSQTMGHDKMYWYQQDPGMELHLIHYSYGVNSTEKGDLSSESTVSRIRTEHFPLTLESARPSHTSQYLCASSETGRTEAFFGQGTRLTVV.